This note documents a single TCR beta chain sequence. This specimen comes from a study of blood T cell repertoires in COVID-19. Study-level background: Sources were T cells, B-cell-depleted T cells, or PBMCs; the material itself was cDNA or gDNA.

In terms of age and location, participants ranged from roughly 18 to 95 years and lived in about 25 US areas. This table comes from immunoSEQ multiplex PCR, and its TCRdb copy is limited to in-frame clones, with some not included. The table lists roughly 150,000 clones, around 84% of them singletons, with around 7.8% in the top ten. There are 15 residues in the CDR3. V was clipped by 3 bases and J by 1 base; unmatched bases: 1. Per the germline V gene, CDR1 is SGHNT and CDR2 is YENEEA. The clonotype comes from a man in his fifties who had recovered from COVID-19. Sequencing used PBMCs or T cells enriched from blood (not recorded which). The J gene is TRBJ2-2, the V gene TRBV11-3, with 8 bases identical to TRBD2. CDR3 sequence: CASSFRGGNTGELFF. CDR3 coding DNA: TGTGCCAGCAGCTTTCGGGGGGGGAACACCGGGGAGCTGTTTTTT. The variable domain in full, with the rest retrieved from reference TRBV11-3 and TRBJ2-2, is EAGVVQSPRYKIIEKKQPVAFWCNPISGHNTLYWYLQNLGQGPELLIRYENEEAVDDSQLPKDRFSAERLKGVDSTLKIQPAELGDSAVYLCASSFRGGNTGELFFGEGSRLTVL.